This T cell receptor (beta chain) was sequenced for a study of shared clonotypes between healthy human individuals. In replicate PCRs of sorted subsets, about 190 ng DNA, roughly 27,000 T cell genomes, was used. Libraries were prepared by immunoSEQ multiplex PCR; TCRdb keeps only in-frame clonotypes and omits some of them. The data hold approximately 2,200,000 clones, with 93% observed a single time. Naive CD8 populations comprised CD45RO-negative cells positively selected for CCR7, excluding terminally differentiated effector memory CD45RA+ cells. Only Caucasian adults living in Nashville, Tennessee made up the donor group. Germline V gene data show CDR1 as MGHRA and CDR2 as YSYEKL. V gave up 6 bases and J gave up 4 bases, with 15 bases separating them. The CDR3 length is 15 residues.

The TCR was taken from a man between 18 and 29 years old in good health. Some clones in this sample may be carry-over from other donors' samples. J is TRBJ1-4 and V is TRBV4-1, with D maybe TRBD1 (6 bases). The sequenced sample was naive CD8+ T cells from PBMCs. The CDR3 region is CASSASWDINEKLFF. CDR3 bases: TGCGCCAGCAGTGCCTCCTGGGACATTAATGAAAAACTGTTTTTT.